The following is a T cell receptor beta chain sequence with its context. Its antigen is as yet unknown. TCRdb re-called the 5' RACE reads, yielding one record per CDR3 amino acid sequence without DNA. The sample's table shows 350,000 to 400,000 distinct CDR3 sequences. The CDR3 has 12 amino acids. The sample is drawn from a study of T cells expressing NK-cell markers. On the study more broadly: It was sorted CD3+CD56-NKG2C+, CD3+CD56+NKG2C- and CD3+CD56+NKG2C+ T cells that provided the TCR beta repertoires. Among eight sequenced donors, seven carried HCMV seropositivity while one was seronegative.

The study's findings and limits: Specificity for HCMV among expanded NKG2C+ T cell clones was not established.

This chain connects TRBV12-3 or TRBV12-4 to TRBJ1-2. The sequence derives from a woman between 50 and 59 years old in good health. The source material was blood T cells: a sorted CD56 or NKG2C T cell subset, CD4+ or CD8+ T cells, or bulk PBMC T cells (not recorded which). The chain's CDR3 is CASNPTGYGYTF.